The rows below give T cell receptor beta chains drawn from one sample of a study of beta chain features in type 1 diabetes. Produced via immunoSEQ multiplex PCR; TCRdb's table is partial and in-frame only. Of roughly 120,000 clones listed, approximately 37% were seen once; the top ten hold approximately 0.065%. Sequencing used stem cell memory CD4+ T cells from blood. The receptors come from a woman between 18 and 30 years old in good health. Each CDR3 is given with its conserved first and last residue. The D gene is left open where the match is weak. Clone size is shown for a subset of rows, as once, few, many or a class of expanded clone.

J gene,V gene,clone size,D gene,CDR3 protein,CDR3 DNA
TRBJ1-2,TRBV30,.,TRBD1,CAWSKQGPYGYTF,TGTGCCTGGAGTAAACAGGGGCCTTATGGCTACACCTTC
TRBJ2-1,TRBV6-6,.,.,CASSYSRNSEQFF,TGTGCCAGCAGTTACTCCCGGAACAGTGAGCAGTTCTTC
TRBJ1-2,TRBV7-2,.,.,CASSSPNLGYGYTF,TGTGCCAGCAGCTCGCCAAATCTCGGCTATGGCTACACCTTC
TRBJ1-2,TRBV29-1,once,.,CSVGEGGGYTF,TGCAGCGTGGGGGAGGGAGGTGGCTACACCTTC
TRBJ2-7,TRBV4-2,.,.,CASTPGASGYEQYF,TGTGCCAGCACCCCGGGGGCTAGCGGATACGAGCAGTACTTC
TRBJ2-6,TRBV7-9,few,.,CASSYTGHTGSGANVLTF,TGTGCCAGCAGCTATACCGGCCACACAGGGTCCGGGGCCAACGTCCTGACTTTC
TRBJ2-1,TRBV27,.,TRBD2,CASSLLAGVISYNEQFF,TGTGCCAGCAGTTTACTAGCGGGAGTGATCTCCTACAATGAGCAGTTCTTC
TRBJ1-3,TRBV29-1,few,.,CSVGTSGNTIYF,TGCAGCGTTGGGACATCTGGAAACACCATATATTTT
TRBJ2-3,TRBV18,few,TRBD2,CASSPLRREGSTDTQYF,TGTGCCAGCTCACCATTGAGGCGGGAGGGAAGCACAGATACGCAGTATTTT
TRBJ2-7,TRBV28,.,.,CASSFPRGSYEQYF,TGTGCCAGCAGTTTTCCCCGGGGGAGCTACGAGCAGTACTTC
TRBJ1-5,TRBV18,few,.,CASSPREGSNQPQHF,TGTGCCAGCTCACCAAGGGAGGGTAGCAATCAGCCCCAGCATTTT
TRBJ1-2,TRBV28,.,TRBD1,CASSSPGQGYGYTF,TGTGCCAGCAGTTCACCGGGACAGGGATATGGCTACACCTTC
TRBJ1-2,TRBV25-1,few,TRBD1,CASRSTGGGYGYTF,TGTGCCAGCAGGTCGACAGGGGGCGGCTATGGCTACACCTTC
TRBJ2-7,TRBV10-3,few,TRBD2,CAISESLLAGGIYEQYF,TGTGCCATCAGTGAGTCCTTACTAGCGGGAGGTATCTACGAGCAGTACTTC
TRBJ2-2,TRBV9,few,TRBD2,CASSAALGLAGVNGELFF,TGTGCCAGCAGCGCCGCCCTTGGACTAGCGGGAGTCAACGGGGAGCTGTTTTTT
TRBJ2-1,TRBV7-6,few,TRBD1,CASSARPGQGLREQFF,TGTGCCAGCAGCGCCCGACCGGGACAGGGACTCAGGGAGCAGTTCTTC
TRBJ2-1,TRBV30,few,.,CAWSRDSYNEQFF,TGTGCCTGGAGCCGGGACTCCTACAATGAGCAGTTCTTC
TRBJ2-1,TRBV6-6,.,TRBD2,CASSYSTERENEQFF,TGTGCCAGCAGTTACTCGACGGAGCGGGAGAATGAGCAGTTCTTC
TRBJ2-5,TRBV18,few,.,CASSPRGKEETQYF,TGTGCCAGCTCACCAAGGGGAAAAGAAGAGACCCAGTACTTC
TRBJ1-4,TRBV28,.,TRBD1,CASSPPGQAREKLFF,TGTGCCAGCAGTCCCCCCGGACAGGCTCGTGAAAAACTGTTTTTT
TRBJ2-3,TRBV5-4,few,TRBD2,CASGEGTDTQYF,TGTGCCAGTGGGGAGGGGACAGATACGCAGTATTTT
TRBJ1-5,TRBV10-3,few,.,CAISVTGINQPQHF,TGTGCCATCAGTGTAACAGGGATCAATCAGCCCCAGCATTTT
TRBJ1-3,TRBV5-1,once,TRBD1,CASSLRGGNSGNTIYF,TGCGCCAGCAGCTTGAGAGGGGGCAACTCTGGAAACACCATATATTTT
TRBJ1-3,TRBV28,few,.,CASRWASGNTIYF,TGTGCCAGCCGCTGGGCCTCTGGAAACACCATATATTTT
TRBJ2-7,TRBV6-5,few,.,CASSYTGGSYEQYF,TGTGCCAGCAGTTATACCGGGGGCTCCTACGAGCAGTACTTC
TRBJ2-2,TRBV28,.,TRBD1,CASRTGGAGTGELFF,TGTGCCAGCAGAACAGGGGGCGCGGGCACCGGGGAGCTGTTTTTT
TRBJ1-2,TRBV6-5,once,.,CASSWASNYGYTF,TGTGCCAGCAGTTGGGCTTCTAACTATGGCTACACCTTC
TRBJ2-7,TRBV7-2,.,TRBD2,CASGSSGRAYEQYF,TGTGCCAGCGGGTCTAGCGGGAGGGCCTACGAGCAGTACTTC
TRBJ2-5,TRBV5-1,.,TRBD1,CASSYPGQGQETQYF,TGCGCCAGCAGTTATCCGGGACAGGGCCAAGAGACCCAGTACTTC
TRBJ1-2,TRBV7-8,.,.,CASSLANWGAGNGYTF,TGTGCCAGCAGCTTAGCTAATTGGGGAGCGGGGAATGGCTACACCTTC
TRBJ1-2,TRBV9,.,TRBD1,CASSVARQGAAPYGYTF,TGTGCCAGCAGCGTAGCTAGGCAGGGGGCCGCCCCGTATGGCTACACCTTC
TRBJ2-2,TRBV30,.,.,CAWSTVNTGELFF,TGTGCCTGGAGCACTGTCAACACCGGGGAGCTGTTTTTT
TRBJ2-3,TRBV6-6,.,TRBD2,CASLRLAGGSTDTQYF,TGTGCCAGCTTACGGCTAGCGGGAGGCAGCACAGATACGCAGTATTTT
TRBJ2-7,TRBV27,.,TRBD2,CASSSIASGRGEQYF,TGTGCCAGCAGTTCGATCGCTAGCGGAAGGGGCGAGCAGTACTTC
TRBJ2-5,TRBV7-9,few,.,CASGNARGRGQETQYF,TGTGCCAGCGGTAACGCGCGGGGCAGGGGGCAAGAGACCCAGTACTTC
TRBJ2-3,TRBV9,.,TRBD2,CASSVGSWTSGKKTDTQYF,TGTGCCAGCAGCGTAGGGAGTTGGACTAGCGGGAAGAAGACAGATACGCAGTATTTT
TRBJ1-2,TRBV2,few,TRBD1,CASSGGRGTGVDYTF,TGTGCCAGCAGTGGGGGTAGAGGGACAGGCGTTGACTACACCTTC
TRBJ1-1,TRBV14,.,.,CASSQGFLVARNTEAFF,TGTGCCAGCAGCCAAGGATTCCTGGTGGCACGAAACACTGAAGCTTTCTTT
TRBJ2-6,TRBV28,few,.,CASSLLYSGANVLTF,TGTGCCAGCAGTCTCCTGTACTCTGGGGCCAACGTCCTGACTTTC
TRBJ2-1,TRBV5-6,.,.,CASSLLGRGHEQFF,TGTGCCAGCTCACTTCTGGGGCGGGGCCATGAGCAGTTCTTC
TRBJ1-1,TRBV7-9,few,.,CASSLNHRNTEAFF,TGTGCCAGCAGCTTGAACCATAGGAACACTGAAGCTTTCTTT
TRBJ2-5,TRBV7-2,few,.,CASSLGPLGGETQYF,TGTGCCAGCAGCTTAGGTCCCCTTGGGGGGGAGACCCAGTACTTC
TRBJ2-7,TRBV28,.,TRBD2,CASTVMSGLAGGEQYF,TGTGCCAGCACCGTAATGTCGGGACTAGCGGGTGGCGAGCAGTACTTC
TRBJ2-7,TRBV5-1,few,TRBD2,CASSFGGGPYEQYF,TGCGCCAGCAGCTTCGGGGGAGGGCCCTACGAGCAGTACTTC